This T cell receptor beta chain was sequenced in a study of human T cells and chemical hapten exposure. Each CDR3 protein gets one entry after TCRdb re-called the RACE reads with MiXCR. The table lists 250,000 or so distinct CDR3 sequences, around 9.3% of them singletons. This sample's time point: pre-sensitization, week 0. The treatment denotes: therapeutic diphenylcyclopropenone sensitization with weekly scalp DPC. Germline-derived CDR1 and CDR2 are SNHLY and FYNNEI. Trimming pared 3 bases from V and 0 bases from J, leaving 18 bases between. This CDR3 is built from 19 residues. This chain links TRBV2 with TRBJ2-6; D gene unclear. This clonotype was obtained from a woman aged 40 to 50 with alopecia areata. Some clones in this sample may be carry-over from other donors' samples. The sample consisted of whole blood, taken in connection with sensitization to the hapten diphenylcyclopropenone (DPC). The DNA of the CDR3 is TGTGCCAGCAGTGACCACTGGTCAGATCACTTCTCTGGGGCCAACGTCCTGACTTTC. Its protein is CASSDHWSDHFSGANVLTF. Supplemented by reference TRBV2 and TRBJ2-6, the full variable domain reads EPEVTQTPSHQVTQMGQEVILRCVPISNHLYFYWYRQILGQKVEFLVSFYNNEISEKSEIFDDQFSVERPDGSNFTLKIRSTKLEDSAMYFCASSDHWSDHFSGANVLTFGAGSRLTVL.